These 27 T cell receptor beta chains came from one sample sequenced in a study of cytomegalovirus exposure and HLA in healthy donors (dated by TCRdb to about 2017). Libraries were prepared through the immunoSEQ multiplex PCR assay. A mixture of 60 forward primers for TCR Vbeta segments and 13 reverse primers for TCR Jbeta segments was used in the multiplex PCR. TCRdb obtained this table from immuneACCESS and retained in-frame rearrangements with V and J assigned. These tables miss some clones; where compared with another copy, unresolved V genes account for less than half of the shortfall, and the remainder is unexplained. The sample has approximately 190,000 clones on record, approximately 78% of them singletons. Around an eighth of the sample goes to the ten largest clones. Sequenced material: PBMCs. Every receptor here comes from a woman younger than 45 in good health and CMV-seropositive.

This clone was seen once. The V and J genes are TRBV7-2 and TRBJ2-7; TRBD1 might be the D (6 bases). The CDR3 extends over 17 amino acids. V lost 2 bases to trimming and J lost 4 bases, with 21 bases between them. Germline lookup yields CDR1 SGHTA and CDR2 FQGNSA. As DNA, the CDR3 is TGTGCCAGCAGCTTAAGGGGGACGGCCACTGAGGGATACGAGCAGTACTTC. Translating gives CASSLRGTATEGYEQYF. The full variable domain, with the rest looked up from reference TRBV7-2 and TRBJ2-7, is GAGVSQSPSNKVTEKGKDVELRCDPISGHTALYWYRQSLGQGLEFLIYFQGNSAPDKSGLPSDRFSAERTGGSVSTLTIQRTQQEDSAVYLCASSLRGTATEGYEQYFGPGTRLTVT.

This clone was recorded only once. The rearrangement uses TRBV30 and TRBJ1-4; perhaps TRBD1 as D (5 bases). The germline V gene encodes CDR1 GTSNPN and CDR2 SVGIG (reference sequence). Trimming removed 4 bases at V and 8 bases at J, with 17 bases between. The CDR3 runs 14 residues. The CDR3 bases are TGTGCCTGGAACCCAGGGTGGGTTGGGGAAAAACTGTTTTTT. It yields the protein CAWNPGWVGEKLFF.

The chain uses TRBV28 and TRBJ2-5, with 8 bases identical to TRBD1. Per germline, CDR1 MDHEN and CDR2 SYDVKM. V lost 6 bases and J lost 3; bases outside the gene matches: 12. The CDR3 extends over 16 amino acids. The CDR3 spells CASRQGGGGGKETQYF. Here the CDR3 DNA reads TGTGCCAGCAGACAGGGGGGAGGTGGTGGAAAAGAGACCCAGTACTTC. Combining the CDR3 with reference TRBV28 and TRBJ2-5 gives the whole variable domain DVKVTQSSRYLVKRTGEKVFLECVQDMDHENMFWYRQDPGLGLRLIYFSYDVKMKEKGDIPEGYSVSREKKERFSLILESASTNQTSMYLCASRQGGGGGKETQYFGPGTRLLVL.

The V call is TRBV28, the J call TRBJ1-5, with TRBD1 matching 7 bases. Trimming removed 4 bases from V and 0 bases from J; junction bases left unmatched: 3. In germline, CDR1 is MDHEN, CDR2 SYDVKM. The CDR3 covers 15 residues. Written as DNA, the CDR3 is TGTGCCAGCAGTTCTGGGACAGATAGCAATCAGCCCCAGCATTTT. It specifies CASSSGTDSNQPQHF.

This chain links TRBV2 with TRBJ1-5, with a possible D match to TRBD1 (6 bases). Germline assignment: CDR1 SNHLY and CDR2 FYNNEI. The V and J ends lost 2 bases and 5 bases respectively, with 10 bases between them. There are 14 residues in the CDR3. CDR3 nucleotides: TGTGCCAGCAGTGAAACACAGGGCGATCAGCCCCAGCATTTT. It specifies CASSETQGDQPQHF.

The V call is TRBV28, the J call TRBJ1-6; no firm D call. The CDR3 contains 15 residues. The ends were cut back, 3 bases at V and 5 bases at J, with 11 bases in the middle. Germline V gives CDR1 MDHEN, CDR2 SYDVKM. The CDR3 reads CASSLAGENNSPLHF. The CDR3 nucleotides are TGTGCCAGCAGTTTGGCGGGCGAAAATAATTCACCCCTCCACTTT.

The chain links TRBV7-2 to TRBJ2-3; D is possibly TRBD1 (6 bases). Germline assignment: CDR1 SGHTA and CDR2 FQGNSA. The CDR3 runs to 13 residues. The V end lost 5 bases, the J end lost 4 bases, and 10 bases lay between the germline ends. This chain's CDR3 is CASSLAGADTQYF. The DNA of the CDR3 is TGTGCCAGCAGCCTGGCAGGGGCAGATACGCAGTATTTT.

The chain carries TRBV6-6 and TRBJ2-5; D unresolved. Per the germline V gene, CDR1 is MNHNY and CDR2 is SVGAGI (reference sequence). The V gene lost 6 bases and the J gene lost 11 bases, with 25 bases spanning the gap. CDR3 size: 15 residues. The CDR3 here is CASSRTPTSPTEQYF. CDR3 DNA: TGTGCCAGCAGCCGAACCCCTACCAGCCCTACGGAGCAGTACTTC.

The V call is TRBV5-8, the J call TRBJ2-3; unclear D gene. Germline V gene lookup returns CDR1 SGHTS and CDR2 YDEGEE. The ends were cut back, 5 bases at V and 2 bases at J, with 12 bases in the middle. The CDR3 runs to 14 residues. CDR3 loop: CASRTEPFTDTQYF. Here the CDR3 DNA reads TGTGCCAGCAGGACGGAGCCCTTCACAGATACGCAGTATTTT.

This sequence joins TRBV5-1 and TRBJ2-3; TRBD1 matches 7 bases. This CDR3 has 15 amino acids. The V segment lost 0 bases and the J segment 4 bases; nucleotides outside the gene matches: 5. Germline loops: CDR1 SGHRS, CDR2 YFSETQ. The CDR3 loop reads CASSLDRGRADTQYF. In DNA, the CDR3 is TGCGCCAGCAGCTTGGACAGGGGCAGGGCAGATACGCAGTATTTT.

The chain couples TRBV4-1 to TRBJ2-7; tentative D call: TRBD1 (6 bases). V was trimmed by 4 bases and J by 8 bases, leaving 15 bases between them. Germline V gives CDR1 MGHRA, CDR2 YSYEKL. This CDR3 region has 13 residues. CDR3 in amino acids: CASSPAGTSKQYF. Here the CDR3 DNA reads TGCGCCAGCAGCCCAGCCGGGACATCAAAGCAGTACTTC.

The chain is built from TRBV5-4 and TRBJ1-6, with TRBD1 as a possible D gene (6 bases). The V and J ends lost 6 bases and 8 bases respectively, with 15 bases between them. The CDR3 runs 14 residues. Per germline, CDR1 SGHNT and CDR2 YYREEE (reference sequence). The DNA for the CDR3 is TGTGCCAGCAATCAACAGGGTAGTGATTCACCCCTCCACTTT. This codes for CASNQQGSDSPLHF.

The chain joins TRBV6-1 to TRBJ1-1; D ambiguous. Germline loops: CDR1 MNHNS, CDR2 SASEGT. The CDR3 length is 14 residues. V was clipped by 7 bases and J by 12 bases, with 24 bases between them. The CDR3 bases are TGTGCCAGCATGCCACCCCGTGCGCCTCCTGCAACTTTCTTT. Amino acid sequence: CASMPPRAPPATFF.

V gene TRBV13 combines with J gene TRBJ2-5, with 9 positions matching TRBD1. This CDR3 is 17 amino acids long. CDR1 PRHDT and CDR2 FYEKMQ come from the germline V gene (reference sequence). V was clipped by 4 bases and J by 2 bases; unmatched bases: 11. CDR3 bases: TGTGCCAGCAGCTCCAATTGGGGTGACAGGGGGCAAGAGACCCAGTACTTC. Translated: CASSSNWGDRGQETQYF. Complete variable domain (other parts from reference TRBV13 and TRBJ2-5): AAGVIQSPRHLIKEKRETATLKCYPIPRHDTVYWYQQGPGQDPQFLISFYEKMQSDKGSIPDRFSAQQFSDYHSELNMSSLELGDSALYFCASSSNWGDRGQETQYFGPGTRLLVL.

This chain uses TRBV28 with TRBJ1-1, with 7 bases that match TRBD1. Germline assignment: CDR1 MDHEN and CDR2 SYDVKM. CDR3 size: 17 residues. The V segment lost 6 bases and the J segment 2 bases; nucleotides outside the gene matches: 15. CDR3 in amino acids: CASSRQGWRELNTEAFF. The CDR3 nucleotides read TGTGCCAGCAGCCGACAGGGATGGAGAGAGCTTAACACTGAAGCTTTCTTT.

The chain links TRBV4-1 to TRBJ2-3, with a weak D call TRBD2 (7 bases). V was cut by 5 bases and J by 1 base, with 22 bases left in between. Germline V gene lookup returns CDR1 MGHRA and CDR2 YSYEKL. This CDR3 spans 18 amino acids. The CDR3 protein is CASSLVEGGGLGTDTQYF. The CDR3 DNA reads as TGCGCCAGCAGCTTAGTTGAGGGGGGGGGCCTTGGCACAGATACGCAGTATTTT.

V gene TRBV6-1 combines with J gene TRBJ2-3; weak D call: TRBD2 (6 bases). This CDR3 region has 13 residues. The V end lost 1 base, the J end lost 8 bases, and 10 bases lay between the germline ends. Germline CDR1 and CDR2: MNHNS and SASEGT. The CDR3 region has the DNA TGTGCCAGCAGTGAAGGGGACGGGAGTACGCAGTATTTT. The encoded protein is CASSEGDGSTQYF.

This chain joins TRBV7-8 and TRBJ2-7; TRBD1 matches at 9 bases. CDR3 length: 15 residues. Per germline, CDR1 SGHVS and CDR2 FQNEAQ. V shed 5 bases, J shed 2 bases, and the junction held 7 bases outside the gene matches. The CDR3 bases are TGTGCCAGCAGCGAAAACAGGGGGCCCACCTACGAGCAGTACTTC. This gives the protein CASSENRGPTYEQYF. The variable domain in full, with the rest retrieved from reference TRBV7-8 and TRBJ2-7, is GAGVSQSPRYKVAKRGQDVALRCDPISGHVSLFWYQQALGQGPEFLTYFQNEAQLDKSGLPSDRFFAERPEGSVSTLKIQRTQQEDSAVYLCASSENRGPTYEQYFGPGTRLTVT.

This chain joins TRBV28 and TRBJ1-2; 11 bases align to TRBD1. The CDR3 is made up of 16 amino acids. Germline lookup yields CDR1 MDHEN and CDR2 SYDVKM. V gave up 7 bases and J gave up 4 bases; unmatched junction bases: 11. CDR3 amino acids: CASTRGQGVLVYGYTF. The DNA for the CDR3 is TGTGCCAGCACTCGGGGACAGGGGGTTTTGGTCTATGGCTACACCTTC.

The rearrangement uses TRBV25-1 and TRBJ2-1, with 10 bases fitting TRBD2. With V trimmed by 1 base and J by 12 bases, 6 bases remained unmatched. CDR1 and CDR2 from the germline V gene are MGHDK and SYGVNS. The CDR3 is 14 residues long. The CDR3 coding sequence is TGTGCCAGCAGTGAATCAAGGACTAGCGGTTTGCAGTTCTTC. It translates to CASSESRTSGLQFF.

The chain's CDR3 is CASSLSPLNTEAFF. Here the CDR3 DNA reads TGCGCCAGCAGCTTAAGCCCGTTAAACACTGAAGCTTTCTTT. The chain uses TRBV5-1 and TRBJ1-1; no definite D call. The V gene lost 2 bases and the J gene lost 2 bases, with 10 bases spanning the gap. The CDR3 is made up of 14 amino acids. Per the germline V gene, CDR1 is SGHRS and CDR2 is YFSETQ.

V and J are TRBV12-5 and TRBJ2-2, with D hard to call. The V end lost 2 bases, the J end lost 7 bases, and 5 bases lay between the germline ends. The CDR3 is 12 amino acids. Germline V gene data show CDR1 as LGHNT and CDR2 as FRNRAP. CDR3 residues: CASGLFGGELFF. The CDR3 nucleotides read TGTGCTAGTGGTTTGTTCGGCGGGGAGCTGTTTTTT.

In its sample, this clone was seen once. This chain connects TRBV7-9 to TRBJ1-1, with 11 bases identical to TRBD1. Germline V gene data show CDR1 as SEHNR and CDR2 as FQNEAQ (reference sequence). V lost 8 bases to trimming and J lost 7 bases; unmatched junction nucleotides: 3. CDR3 length equals 12 residues. The DNA of the CDR3 is TGTGCCAGCGGACAGGGGGCAGGTGAAGCTTTCTTT. Its protein is CASGQGAGEAFF.

The chain has TRBV10-3 and TRBJ2-1, with TRBD2 matching over 13 bases. Germline CDR1 reads ENHRY; CDR2 reads SYGVKD. CDR3 size: 17 residues. With 5 bases clipped from V and 0 bases from J, the junction kept 4 bases outside the gene matches. CDR3 residues: CAISSRTSGSSYNEQFF. The CDR3 DNA follows: TGTGCCATCAGTTCGCGGACTAGCGGGAGCTCCTACAATGAGCAGTTCTTC.

The CDR3 spells CARSVGRSNQPQHF. CDR3 bases: TGCGCCAGGTCCGTGGGGAGAAGCAATCAGCCCCAGCATTTT. The V call is TRBV5-1, the J call TRBJ1-5; D remains ambiguous. The germline V gene has CDR1 SGHRS and CDR2 YFSETQ. This CDR3 comprises 14 residues. Trimming removed 8 bases at V and 1 base at J, with 13 bases between.

The V gene is TRBV7-2, the J gene TRBJ2-2, with 7 bases that match TRBD2. From germline, CDR1 is SGHTA and CDR2 FQGNSA. The J segment lost 7 bases and the V segment lost 1 base, leaving 0 bases of the junction unmatched. The CDR3 has 13 amino acids. This chain's CDR3 is CASSLGGGGELFF. For the CDR3, the DNA is TGTGCCAGCAGCTTAGGCGGGGGCGGGGAGCTGTTTTTT. Filled out from reference TRBV7-2 and TRBJ2-2, the complete variable domain reads GAGVSQSPSNKVTEKGKDVELRCDPISGHTALYWYRQSLGQGLEFLIYFQGNSAPDKSGLPSDRFSAERTGGSVSTLTIQRTQQEDSAVYLCASSLGGGGELFFGEGSRLTVL.

The chain recombines TRBV6-1 with TRBJ1-6; 8 bases map to TRBD1. The CDR3 consists of 15 residues. Germline lookup yields CDR1 MNHNS and CDR2 SASEGT. J gave up 9 bases and V 7 bases, and 11 bases lay outside the gene matches. The CDR3 coding sequence is TGTGCCAGCACTCTAGACCCGGGACAGGTTTCACCCCTCCACTTT. It translates to CASTLDPGQVSPLHF.